One sample yielded the 2 T cell receptor beta chains listed below, sequenced in a study of response to subunit inactivated influenza vaccine. TCRdb independently ran MiXCR on the RT-PCR reads; one entry per CDR3 protein. The sample lists under 200,000 distinct CDR3 sequences, approximately 11% seen once, with around 12% in the top ten. This material consisted of non-naive T cells sorted from PBMCs, taken 45 days after vaccination. The source is a man between 50 and 59 years old who received an inactivated influenza vaccine.

The chain carries TRBV19 and TRBJ1-2; D not resolved. The CDR3 sequence is 14 residues long. Germline loops: CDR1 LNHDA, CDR2 SQIVND (reference sequence). V was cut by 7 bases and J by 4 bases, with 16 bases left in between. CDR3 region: CASKLSGGFYGYTF. The CDR3 nucleotides read TGTGCCAGTAAATTATCCGGAGGGTTCTATGGCTACACCTTC. Looking up the rest from reference TRBV19 and TRBJ1-2 gives the full variable domain: DGGITQSPKYLFRKEGQNVTLSCEQNLNHDAMYWYRQDPGQGLRLIYYSQIVNDFQKGDIAEGYSVSREKKESFPLTVTSAQKNPTAFYLCASKLSGGFYGYTFGSGTRLTVV.

V usage is TRBV27 and J usage is TRBJ1-5, with D possibly being TRBD1 (5 bases). CDR1 and CDR2 (germline): MNHEY, SMNVEV (reference sequence). This CDR3 is 15 amino acids long. The V end lost 5 bases, the J end lost 0 bases, and 11 bases lay between the germline ends. Written as DNA, the CDR3 is TGTGCCAGCAGTCCCCAGGGTTATAGCAATCAGCCCCAGCATTTT. It specifies CASSPQGYSNQPQHF.